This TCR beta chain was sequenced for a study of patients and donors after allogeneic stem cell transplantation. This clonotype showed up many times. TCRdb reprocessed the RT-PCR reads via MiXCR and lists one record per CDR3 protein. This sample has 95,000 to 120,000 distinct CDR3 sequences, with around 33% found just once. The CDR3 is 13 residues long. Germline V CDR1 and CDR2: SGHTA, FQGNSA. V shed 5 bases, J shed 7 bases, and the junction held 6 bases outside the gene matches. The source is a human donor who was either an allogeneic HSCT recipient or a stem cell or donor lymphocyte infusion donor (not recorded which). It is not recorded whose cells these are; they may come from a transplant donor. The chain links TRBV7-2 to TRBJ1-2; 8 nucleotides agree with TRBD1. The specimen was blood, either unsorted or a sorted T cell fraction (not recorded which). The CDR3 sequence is CASSPDRVAGYTF. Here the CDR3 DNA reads TGTGCCAGCAGCCCGGACAGGGTTGCTGGCTACACCTTC.